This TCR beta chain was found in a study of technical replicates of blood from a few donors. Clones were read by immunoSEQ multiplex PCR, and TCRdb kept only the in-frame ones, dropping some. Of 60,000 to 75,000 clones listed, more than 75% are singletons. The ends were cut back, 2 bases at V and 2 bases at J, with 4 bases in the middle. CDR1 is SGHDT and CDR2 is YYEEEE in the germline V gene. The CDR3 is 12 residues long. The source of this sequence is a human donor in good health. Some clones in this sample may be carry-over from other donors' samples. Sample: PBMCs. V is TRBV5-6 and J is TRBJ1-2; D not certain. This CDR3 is CASSLQNYGYTF. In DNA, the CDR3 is TGTGCCAGCAGCTTACAGAACTATGGCTACACCTTC.